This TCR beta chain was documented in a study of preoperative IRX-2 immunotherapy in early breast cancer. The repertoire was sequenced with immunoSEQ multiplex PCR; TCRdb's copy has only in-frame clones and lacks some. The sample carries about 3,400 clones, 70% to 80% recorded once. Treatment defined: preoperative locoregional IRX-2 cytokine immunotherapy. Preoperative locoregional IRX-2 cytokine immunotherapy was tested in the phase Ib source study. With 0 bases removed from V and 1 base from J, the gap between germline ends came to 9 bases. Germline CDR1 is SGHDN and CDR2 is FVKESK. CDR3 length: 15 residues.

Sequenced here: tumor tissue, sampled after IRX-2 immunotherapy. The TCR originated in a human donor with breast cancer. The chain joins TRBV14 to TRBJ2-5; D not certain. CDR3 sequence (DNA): TGTGCCAGCAGCCAAGATTTTGTCCGCCAAGAGACCCAGTACTTC. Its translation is CASSQDFVRQETQYF.